This T cell receptor beta chain was retrieved from a study of response to subunit inactivated influenza vaccine. Points from the study as a whole: There was a suggestion from the authors that each seasonal influenza vaccination recruits few new T cells.

Only a few counts were recorded for this clonotype. Its antigen is not known. TCRdb independently ran MiXCR on the RT-PCR reads; one entry per CDR3 protein. The table records 710,000 or so distinct CDR3 sequences, around 14% of them present only once. The input for sequencing was PBMCs from blood, taken 12 days after vaccination. The sequence came from a man aged 45-65 years who received an inactivated influenza vaccine.

CDR3 coding DNA: TGTGCCAGCAGCCCGCTGGACAGGGGAGGCACAGATACGCAGTATTTT. Translation gives CASSPLDRGGTDTQYF. The chain combines TRBV7-9 with TRBJ2-3; 9 nucleotides align to TRBD1. The CDR3 has 16 amino acids. Germline trimming cut 5 bases from V and 1 base from J; bases unmatched to any gene: 7. Germline V CDR1 and CDR2: SEHNR, FQNEAQ (reference sequence). The entire variable domain, with the rest obtained from reference TRBV7-9 and TRBJ2-3, is as follows: DTGVSQNPRHKITKRGQNVTFRCDPISEHNRLYWYRQTLGQGPEFLTYFQNEAQLEKSRLLSDRFSAERPKGSFSTLEIQRTEQGDSAMYLCASSPLDRGGTDTQYFGPGTRLTVL.